Each of the 23 T cell receptor beta chains below was sequenced from the same sample in a study of OX40 agonist ivuxolimab in advanced cancers. Profiled with immunoSEQ multiplex PCR; TCRdb holds only in-frame clones, not every one. The table has approximately 76,000 clones, around nine tenths seen once; the top ten hold under 0.75%. Sequencing was performed on CD4+ or CD8+ T cells sorted from blood, taken in a trial of the OX40 agonist ivuxolimab. The receptor set was obtained from an adult with an advanced solid tumor such as melanoma, head and neck, liver or kidney cancer.

The chain joins TRBV18 to TRBJ2-1; a weak D match, TRBD1 (5 bases). Germline V gene lookup returns CDR1 KGHSH and CDR2 LQKENI. The V and J ends lost 2 bases and 5 bases respectively, with 7 bases between them. The CDR3 consists of 13 residues. In DNA, the CDR3 is TGTGCCAGCTCACCATTCAGGGACAATGAGCAGTTCTTC. Protein: CASSPFRDNEQFF.

The CDR3 region has the DNA TGTGCCAGCAGCTCAAGCGGTGTCACCGGGGAGCTGTTTTTT. It encodes CASSSSGVTGELFF. V and J are TRBV9 and TRBJ2-2, with a possible D match to TRBD2 (5 bases). The CDR3 loop spans 14 amino acids. CDR1 is SGDLS and CDR2 is YYNGEE in the germline V gene. V was shortened by 4 bases and J by 4 bases, with 11 bases between the two germline ends. The full variable domain, rest sourced from reference TRBV9 and TRBJ2-2, is DSGVTQTPKHLITATGQRVTLRCSPRSGDLSVYWYQQSLDQGLQFLIQYYNGEERAKGNILERFSAQQFPDLHSELNLSSLELGDSALYFCASSSSGVTGELFFGEGSRLTVL.

This sequence joins TRBV27 and TRBJ2-7; tentative D call: TRBD1 (6 bases). V gave up 6 bases and J gave up 6 bases, with 15 bases separating them. Germline V gene lookup returns CDR1 MNHEY and CDR2 SMNVEV (reference sequence). The CDR3 extends over 13 amino acids. The CDR3 here is CASRLGRGIEQYF. CDR3 sequence (DNA): TGTGCCAGCAGATTGGGCAGGGGAATCGAGCAGTACTTC.

The rearrangement uses TRBV5-8 and TRBJ2-3, with 9 positions matching TRBD1. With 0 bases clipped from V and 0 bases from J, the junction kept 5 bases outside the gene matches. Germline CDR1 and CDR2: SGHTS and YDEGEE. The CDR3 is made up of 17 amino acids. The CDR3 DNA is TGTGCCAGCAGCTTGGGGACAGGGGTCCCTAGCACAGATACGCAGTATTTT. Its protein product is CASSLGTGVPSTDTQYF.

This clone was found once. The chain has TRBV5-1 and TRBJ2-5, with a tentative D call TRBD1 (6 bases). Trimming pared 3 bases from V and 4 bases from J, leaving 13 bases between. The CDR3 totals 14 residues. Per the germline V gene, CDR1 is SGHRS and CDR2 is YFSETQ. The CDR3 sequence is CASSSQGLSETQYF. Here the CDR3 DNA reads TGCGCCAGCAGCTCCCAGGGGTTGTCAGAGACCCAGTACTTC.

The chain is built from TRBV18 and TRBJ1-2, with 8 bases identical to TRBD1. Looked up from germline, CDR1 is KGHSH and CDR2 is LQKENI. Unmatched junction bases numbered 13, after V lost 6 bases and J lost 4 bases. The CDR3 loop spans 16 amino acids. The CDR3 nucleotides read TGTGCCAGCTCGCTCCTGCCGGGACAGGACCTCTATGGCTACACCTTC. Translation gives CASSLLPGQDLYGYTF.

This chain joins TRBV2 and TRBJ2-7, with D tentatively TRBD1 (5 bases). The CDR3 totals 16 residues. Germline-derived CDR1 and CDR2 are SNHLY and FYNNEI. V was trimmed by 6 bases and J by 2 bases, leaving 20 bases between them. The CDR3 DNA follows: TGTGCCAGCAGGGGTGTTGATGGGGCAACCACCTACGAGCAGTACTTC. Translated: CASRGVDGATTYEQYF.

The chain links TRBV5-6 to TRBJ2-2; tentative D call: TRBD1 (5 bases). Germline loops: CDR1 SGHDT, CDR2 YYEEEE. V shed 0 bases and J shed 0 bases, with 15 bases lying between them. CDR3 length: 18 amino acids. CDR3 in DNA: TGTGCCAGCAGCTTGGTGGGCAGGGCAAATTCGAACACCGGGGAGCTGTTTTTT. Protein product: CASSLVGRANSNTGELFF.

The chain links TRBV19 to TRBJ1-1; D is possibly TRBD1 (5 bases). CDR1 LNHDA and CDR2 SQIVND come from the germline V gene (reference sequence). This CDR3 spans 14 amino acids. V was shortened by 8 bases and J by 4 bases, with 17 bases between the two germline ends. The CDR3 coding sequence is TGTGCCAGTTGTACGTGGGGCGCGGGCACTGAAGCTTTCTTT. It translates to CASCTWGAGTEAFF.

CDR3 nucleotides: TGCGCCAGCAGCCAAGCAGGATACAGCTACGAGCAGTACTTC. Translation: CASSQAGYSYEQYF. The chain is built from TRBV4-3 and TRBJ2-7; D unresolved. The ends were cut back, 1 base at V and 3 bases at J, with 10 bases in the middle. This CDR3 contains 14 residues. Germline lookup yields CDR1 LGHNA and CDR2 YSLEER.

The chain carries TRBV6-5 and TRBJ1-1; tentative D call: TRBD1 (6 bases). With 4 bases removed from V and 3 bases from J, the gap between germline ends came to 15 bases. Germline V gives CDR1 MNHEY, CDR2 SVGAGI. The CDR3 has 15 amino acids. CDR3 sequence reads: CASSSVMGAYTEAFF. CDR3 DNA: TGTGCCAGCAGTTCCGTGATGGGGGCTTACACTGAAGCTTTCTTT.

This clone was seen only once. This chain uses TRBV11-3 with TRBJ2-1; 7 positions agree with TRBD2. Unmatched junction bases numbered 5, after V lost 5 bases and J lost 4 bases. Germline values: CDR1 SGHNT, CDR2 YENEEA. This CDR3 has 14 amino acids. CDR3 sequence reads: CASSPGEGYNEQFF. The CDR3 bases are TGTGCCAGCAGCCCCGGGGAGGGGTACAATGAGCAGTTCTTC.

The genes are TRBV19 and TRBJ1-1; the D gene is possibly TRBD1 (6 bases). The germline V and J ends were trimmed by 5 bases and 3 bases, with 13 bases remaining between them. CDR3 length equals 14 residues. Germline CDR1 LNHDA, CDR2 SQIVND (reference sequence). CDR3 amino acids: CASSPGQFYTEAFF. Written as DNA, the CDR3 is TGTGCCAGTAGTCCCGGACAGTTCTACACTGAAGCTTTCTTT.

The chain links TRBV14 to TRBJ2-7, with TRBD2 as a possible D gene (6 bases). V was pared by 5 bases and J by 7 bases, with 15 bases between. Germline assignment: CDR1 SGHDN and CDR2 FVKESK. The CDR3 spans 13 residues. DNA of the CDR3: TGTGCCAGCAGCTCGGGGAGCGGGTGGGAGCAGTACTTC. It codes for CASSSGSGWEQYF.

This clone was counted a few times. This sequence joins TRBV28 and TRBJ1-5; D unresolved. V was clipped by 6 bases and J by 2 bases, with 14 bases between them. Germline V CDR1 and CDR2: MDHEN, SYDVKM. The CDR3 is 15 residues long. The CDR3 reads CASSLTRAGNQPQHF. CDR3 DNA sequence: TGTGCCAGCAGCCTGACCCGGGCGGGCAATCAGCCCCAGCATTTT.

The chain joins TRBV28 to TRBJ2-7, with D uncertain. Germline CDR1 and CDR2: MDHEN and SYDVKM. The V end lost 6 bases, the J end lost 6 bases, and 12 bases lay between the germline ends. This CDR3 region has 12 residues. The CDR3 DNA follows: TGTGCCAGCAGGCGGACGCTCCGCGAGCAGTACTTC. Translation gives CASRRTLREQYF.

V gene TRBV7-2 combines with J gene TRBJ2-4, with D perhaps matching TRBD2 (6 bases). This CDR3 has 16 residues. Trimming removed 4 bases from V and 3 bases from J, with 16 bases in between. Per germline, CDR1 SGHTA and CDR2 FQGNSA. Here the CDR3 DNA reads TGTGCCAGCAGCTCCCCCTGGGCCGGGGGCAAAAACATTCAGTACTTC. Translation: CASSSPWAGGKNIQYF.

On this clone: This specimen includes other DNA sequences encoding the same CDR3. The chain combines TRBV10-3 with TRBJ2-3; no definite D call. This CDR3 has 12 residues. The V gene's germline CDR1 is ENHRY and CDR2 SYGVKD. V was clipped by 3 bases and J by 4 bases, with 5 bases between them. The CDR3 DNA reads as TGTGCCATCAGTGAATCTTCAGATACGCAGTATTTT. The encoded protein is CAISESSDTQYF.

The chain joins TRBV19 to TRBJ1-2, with TRBD1 matching 9 bases. The CDR3 consists of 12 residues. J lost 14 bases, V lost 6 bases, and 10 bases had no gene match. Germline lookup yields CDR1 LNHDA and CDR2 SQIVND (reference sequence). Here the CDR3 DNA reads TGTGCCAGTAGGACTCCGACAGGGGGTAGGACCTTC. Its translation is CASRTPTGGRTF.

This chain joins TRBV5-8 and TRBJ1-5; D is ambiguous. The CDR3 sequence is 12 residues long. Trimming took off 0 bases at V and 7 bases at J, with 5 bases between the two ends. Germline loops: CDR1 SGHTS, CDR2 YDEGEE. Written as DNA, the CDR3 is TGTGCCAGCAGCTTGGGCTTGCAGCCCCAGCATTTT. This encodes CASSLGLQPQHF.

This chain connects TRBV19 to TRBJ1-1; D remains unclear. CDR3 size: 15 residues. Germline V gene data show CDR1 as LNHDA and CDR2 as SQIVND (reference sequence). The ends were cut back, 9 bases at V and 0 bases at J, with 17 bases in the middle. Here the CDR3 DNA reads TGTGCCAGCCTAATCCGTCGGGGAGTGAACACTGAAGCTTTCTTT. Translating gives CASLIRRGVNTEAFF.

A single count supports this clone. This chain joins TRBV14 and TRBJ1-1; possibly TRBD1 for D (5 bases). Deletions cut 2 bases from V and 0 bases from J, with 16 bases between. The V gene's germline CDR1 is SGHDN and CDR2 FVKESK. There are 17 residues in the CDR3. This chain's CDR3 is CASSQRRGGSMNTEAFF. The CDR3 nucleotides are TGTGCCAGCAGCCAAAGAAGGGGTGGTTCTATGAACACTGAAGCTTTCTTT.

This clone was detected only a few times. The chain has TRBV30 and TRBJ1-1; 7 nucleotides align to TRBD1. V lost 2 bases, J lost 8 bases, and 2 bases stayed unmatched. Germline loops: CDR1 GTSNPN, CDR2 SVGIG (reference sequence). The CDR3 has 11 amino acids. CDR3 sequence (DNA): TGTGCCTGGAGTTTGACAGGGGAAGCTTTCTTT. The encoded protein is CAWSLTGEAFF.